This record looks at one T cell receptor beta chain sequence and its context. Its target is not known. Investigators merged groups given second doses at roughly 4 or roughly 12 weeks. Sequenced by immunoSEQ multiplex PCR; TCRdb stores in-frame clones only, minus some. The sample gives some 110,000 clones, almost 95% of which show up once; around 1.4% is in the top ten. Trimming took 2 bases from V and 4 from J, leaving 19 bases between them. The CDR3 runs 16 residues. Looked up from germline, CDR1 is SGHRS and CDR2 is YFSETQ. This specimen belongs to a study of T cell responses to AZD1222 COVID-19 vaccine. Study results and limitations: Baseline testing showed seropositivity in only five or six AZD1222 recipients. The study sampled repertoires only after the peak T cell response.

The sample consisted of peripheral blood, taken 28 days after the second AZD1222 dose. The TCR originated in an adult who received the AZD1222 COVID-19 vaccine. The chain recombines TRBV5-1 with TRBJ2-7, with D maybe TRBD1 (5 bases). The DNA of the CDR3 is TGCGCCAGCAGCTTTACTCAGGGTAATAGTCTATACGAGCAGTACTTC. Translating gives CASSFTQGNSLYEQYF.